Presented here are 10 T cell receptor beta chains from one specimen sequenced in a study of CD8 T cells in Susac syndrome. When the RNA was reverse transcribed, random hexamers were used with an input of about 0.5 to 1 ug. From the immunoSEQ multiplex PCR reads, TCRdb called clonotypes with MiXCR, one entry per CDR3 protein. This sample carries hundreds of thousands of distinct CDR3 sequences, roughly 93% of them seen once, and the ten largest clones take 0.065% to 0.075%. The sequenced material came from CD4+ T cells from PBMCs. These receptors were taken from a human donor with multiple sclerosis.

This chain joins TRBV6-5 and TRBJ1-2; the D is unclear. V shed 2 bases and J shed 0 bases, with 10 bases lying between them. The germline CDR1 and CDR2 sequences are MNHEY and SVGAGI. This CDR3 has 15 residues. In nucleotides, the CDR3 is TGTGCCAGCAGTTACGAGAACGGCGCTAACTATGGCTACACCTTC. Translating gives CASSYENGANYGYTF.

The CDR3 reads CSASRREGLQYQETQYF. In nucleotides, the CDR3 is TGCAGTGCTAGTCGGCGGGAGGGCCTCCAGTACCAAGAGACCCAGTACTTC. The chain carries TRBV20-1 and TRBJ2-5, with 9 bases lining up with TRBD2. CDR3 length: 17 residues. Germline CDR1 is DFQATT and CDR2 is SNEGSKA (reference sequence). Trimming took 3 bases from V and 0 from J; bases not matched to a gene: 11.

This chain uses TRBV19 with TRBJ2-3, with D tentatively TRBD2 (5 bases). The ends were cut back, 5 bases at V and 2 bases at J, with 8 bases in the middle. The CDR3 covers 13 residues. CDR1 and CDR2 (germline): LNHDA, SQIVND (reference sequence). The CDR3 sequence is CASSRGVTDTQYF. CDR3 in DNA: TGTGCCAGTAGTCGGGGAGTCACAGATACGCAGTATTTT. The entire variable domain, with the rest obtained from reference TRBV19 and TRBJ2-3, is as follows: DGGITQSPKYLFRKEGQNVTLSCEQNLNHDAMYWYRQDPGQGLRLIYYSQIVNDFQKGDIAEGYSVSREKKESFPLTVTSAQKNPTAFYLCASSRGVTDTQYFGPGTRLTVL.

The chain couples TRBV20-1 to TRBJ1-1; perhaps TRBD1 as D (5 bases). V was trimmed by 0 bases and J by 5 bases, leaving 28 bases between them. CDR3 size: 19 residues. In germline, CDR1 is DFQATT, CDR2 SNEGSKA (reference sequence). The CDR3 region has the DNA TGCAGTGCTAGAGATAATGGGGGGAGTGGGGGTTCCCAAGGAACTGAAGCTTTCTTT. It codes for CSARDNGGSGGSQGTEAFF.

The rearrangement joins TRBV28 to TRBJ1-6; D gene ambiguous. CDR3 length equals 15 residues. The ends were cut back, 4 bases at V and 5 bases at J, with 12 bases in the middle. CDR1 MDHEN and CDR2 SYDVKM come from the germline V gene. The CDR3 DNA sequence: TGTGCCAGCAGTTCCATGCGCGGGGATAATTCACCCCTCCACTTT. It is translated as CASSSMRGDNSPLHF.

The chain joins TRBV20-1 to TRBJ2-5, with a possible D match to TRBD1 (5 bases). Germline V gives CDR1 DFQATT, CDR2 SNEGSKA (reference sequence). V was trimmed by 7 bases and J by 5 bases, leaving 14 bases between them. The length of the CDR3 is 12 residues. CDR3 sequence (DNA): TGCAGTGTCAGGGCAGGCCGGGAGACCCAGTACTTC. Residues: CSVRAGRETQYF.

This sequence joins TRBV5-8 and TRBJ2-3; 8 nucleotides line up with TRBD2. The length of the CDR3 is 14 residues. J lost 5 bases, V lost 4 bases, and 6 bases had no gene match. Germline V CDR1 and CDR2: SGHTS, YDEGEE. The CDR3 region has the DNA TGTGCCAGCAGCCGCGGGAGGTCGGTAGATACGCAGTATTTT. It encodes CASSRGRSVDTQYF.

The chain is built from TRBV19 and TRBJ2-7; D is unclear. Germline CDR1 is LNHDA and CDR2 is SQIVND (reference sequence). This CDR3 has 12 residues. The V end lost 6 bases, the J end lost 7 bases, and 13 bases lay between the germline ends. This CDR3 is CASRPAVGEQYF. CDR3 bases: TGTGCCAGTAGGCCAGCCGTCGGGGAGCAGTACTTC.

This chain uses TRBV10-3 with TRBJ1-5; a possible D gene is TRBD1 (5 bases). Trimming cost V 4 bases and J 4 bases, with 11 bases left between them. Germline CDR1 ENHRY, CDR2 SYGVKD. The CDR3 has 14 amino acids. This chain's CDR3 is CAISVRGANQPQHF. The CDR3 DNA reads as TGTGCCATCAGTGTACGAGGGGCGAATCAGCCCCAGCATTTT.

The V call is TRBV4-1, the J call TRBJ2-5, with TRBD2 matching over 7 bases. The CDR3 is 16 residues long. V trimming: 1 base; J trimming: 5 bases; junction bases outside the gene matches: 10. From germline, CDR1 is MGHRA and CDR2 YSYEKL. CDR3 DNA sequence: TGCGCCAGCAGCCAAGTGGCGGGGGAAGCGGGGGAGACCCAGTACTTC. It translates to CASSQVAGEAGETQYF.